The 22 T cell receptor beta chains below all came from one sample that was sequenced in a study of T cell changes during pregnancy in multiple sclerosis. The data were produced by immunoSEQ multiplex PCR, yet TCRdb's version contains in-frame clones alone and is incomplete. The sample has 70,000 to 95,000 clones; 93% are singletons. This specimen consisted of peripheral blood, obtained after pregnancy. These receptors were taken from a female donor in good health, enrolled as a control in a pregnancy study.

This clone is medium-sized within its sample. The rearrangement uses TRBV6-1 and TRBJ2-3, with 10 bases aligning to TRBD2. The V segment lost 4 bases and the J segment 6 bases; nucleotides outside the gene matches: 16. The germline V gene encodes CDR1 MNHNS and CDR2 SASEGT. CDR3 length: 18 amino acids. CDR3 sequence reads: CASSARRQLAGRGDTQYF. CDR3 sequence (DNA): TGTGCCAGCAGTGCCCGCCGGCAACTAGCGGGGCGAGGGGATACGCAGTATTTT.

The chain carries TRBV30 and TRBJ2-3, with a weak D call TRBD2 (5 bases). Trimming left V 0 bases short and J 0 bases short, with 10 bases between. The CDR3 consists of 15 residues. Looked up from germline, CDR1 is GTSNPN and CDR2 is SVGIG (reference sequence). This CDR3 is CAWSVGRTSTDTQYF. Written as DNA, the CDR3 is TGTGCCTGGAGTGTGGGTCGGACTAGCACAGATACGCAGTATTTT.

This clone was observed a single time. The chain carries TRBV29-1 and TRBJ2-1; TRBD2 matches 13 bases. V shed 6 bases and J 6 bases; nucleotides not matched to a gene: 5. Germline CDR1 is SQVTM and CDR2 is ANQGSEA. CDR3 length: 14 residues. The CDR3 here is CSVAGTSGINEQFF. CDR3 coding DNA: TGCAGCGTGGCCGGGACTAGCGGGATCAATGAGCAGTTCTTC.

The V gene is TRBV5-1, the J gene TRBJ2-1; TRBD2 matches at 14 bases. CDR3 size: 14 residues. The V and J ends lost 4 bases and 9 bases, in that order; junction bases with no gene match: 3. Germline CDR1 reads SGHRS; CDR2 reads YFSETQ. The CDR3 sequence is CASSEGTSGGEQFF. The CDR3 DNA reads as TGCGCCAGCAGCGAGGGGACTAGCGGGGGTGAGCAGTTCTTC.

V usage is TRBV5-1 and J usage is TRBJ1-2; tentative D call: TRBD1 (5 bases). V lost 1 base, J lost 4 bases, and 8 bases lay in between. CDR1 is SGHRS, CDR2 YFSETQ, per germline. The CDR3 covers 13 residues. CDR3 amino acids: CASSLRQGYGYTF. In nucleotides, the CDR3 is TGCGCCAGCAGCTTGAGGCAGGGCTATGGCTACACCTTC.

This clone showed up just once. DNA for the CDR3: TGTGCCAGCAGTGGCGCGGCGAGCTCTGGGGCCAACGTCCTGACTTTC. This codes for CASSGAASSGANVLTF. The gene calls are TRBV2 and TRBJ2-6; D is undetermined. Germline CDR1 is SNHLY and CDR2 is FYNNEI. V was trimmed by 4 bases and J by 0 bases, leaving 10 bases between them. The CDR3 spans 16 residues.

The rearrangement uses TRBV5-4 and TRBJ1-1; 10 bases align to TRBD1. V shed 4 bases and J 4 bases; nucleotides not matched to a gene: 4. Germline loops: CDR1 SGHNT, CDR2 YYREEE (reference sequence). CDR3 length: 14 residues. The CDR3, as DNA: TGTGCCAGCAGCCCGGGACAGGGGATCACTGAAGCTTTCTTT. Amino acids: CASSPGQGITEAFF.

The gene calls are TRBV5-1 and TRBJ2-7; D might be TRBD1 (6 bases). Germline V gives CDR1 SGHRS, CDR2 YFSETQ. The CDR3 is made up of 17 amino acids. The V end lost 1 base, the J end lost 3 bases, and 20 bases lay between the germline ends. The CDR3 protein is CASSLFGDTTTLYEQYF. CDR3 sequence (DNA): TGCGCCAGCAGCTTGTTTGGGGACACCACGACCCTCTACGAGCAGTACTTC. Full variable domain (outside the CDR3, taken from reference TRBV5-1 and TRBJ2-7): KAGVTQTPRYLIKTRGQQVTLSCSPISGHRSVSWYQQTPGQGLQFLFEYFSETQRNKGNFPGRFSGRQFSNSRSEMNVSTLELGDSALYLCASSLFGDTTTLYEQYFGPGTRLTVT.

The chain recombines TRBV7-9 with TRBJ1-6, with D maybe TRBD1 (6 bases). This CDR3 has 14 residues. Trimming cost V 0 bases and J 7 bases, with 7 bases left between them. Germline V gene sequence: CDR1 SEHNR, CDR2 FQNEAQ (reference sequence). The CDR3 DNA follows: TGTGCCAGCAGCTTAGCCCAGGGGAATTCACCCCTCCACTTT. Translated: CASSLAQGNSPLHF.

As regards this clone: This sample also contains other DNA sequences that code for the same CDR3. This chain uses TRBV5-1 with TRBJ2-6; possibly TRBD2 for D (6 bases). The germline V and J ends were trimmed by 0 bases and 2 bases, with 6 bases remaining between them. Germline values: CDR1 SGHRS, CDR2 YFSETQ. The CDR3 has 15 amino acids. The CDR3 loop is CASSLGGAGANVLTF. CDR3 DNA sequence: TGCGCCAGCAGCTTGGGGGGGGCTGGGGCCAACGTCCTGACTTTC.

CDR3 amino acids: CASSVAPSRQETQYF. The CDR3 coding sequence is TGTGCCAGCAGCGTAGCTCCTTCTAGGCAAGAGACCCAGTACTTC. This chain uses TRBV9 with TRBJ2-5; the D is unclear. Trimming removed 0 bases at V and 2 bases at J, with 11 bases between. The CDR3 extends over 15 amino acids. Germline values: CDR1 SGDLS, CDR2 YYNGEE.

The rearrangement joins TRBV7-6 to TRBJ2-2; D perhaps matches TRBD2 (6 bases). CDR1 is SGHVS, CDR2 FNYEAQ, per germline. The CDR3 totals 14 residues. The V and J ends lost 8 bases and 2 bases respectively, with 12 bases between them. CDR3 residues: CASRYGLNTGELFF. CDR3 in DNA: TGTGCCAGCCGATATGGACTAAACACCGGGGAGCTGTTTTTT.

This chain connects TRBV19 to TRBJ2-1; 7 nucleotides match TRBD1. CDR1 and CDR2 from the germline V gene are LNHDA and SQIVND (reference sequence). J was trimmed by 0 bases and V by 3 bases; bases with no gene match: 5. The CDR3 length is 16 residues. The CDR3 nucleotides read TGTGCCAGTAGTATCGCGGCAGGGGGCTCCTACAATGAGCAGTTCTTC. Translation gives CASSIAAGGSYNEQFF. The complete variable domain, with remaining parts taken from reference TRBV19 and TRBJ2-1, reads DGGITQSPKYLFRKEGQNVTLSCEQNLNHDAMYWYRQDPGQGLRLIYYSQIVNDFQKGDIAEGYSVSREKKESFPLTVTSAQKNPTAFYLCASSIAAGGSYNEQFFGPGTRLTVL.

This sequence joins TRBV5-1 and TRBJ2-3; the match to TRBD2 covers 8 bases. V was clipped by 4 bases and J by 2 bases; unmatched bases: 12. Per the germline V gene, CDR1 is SGHRS and CDR2 is YFSETQ. There are 17 residues in the CDR3. DNA of the CDR3: TGCGCCAGCAGCCTGCCCGGGGGGGCCAGCTCCACAGATACGCAGTATTTT. This encodes CASSLPGGASSTDTQYF.

This clone was seen just once. This chain connects TRBV28 to TRBJ1-2; no definite D call. Germline CDR1 and CDR2: MDHEN and SYDVKM. The CDR3 contains 14 residues. Trimming removed 5 bases from V and 2 bases from J, with 12 bases in between. CDR3 bases: TGTGCCAGCAGTACGATGACAAGAAACTATGGCTACACCTTC. As protein: CASSTMTRNYGYTF.

This clone is medium-sized (0.01 to 0.1%). The chain employs TRBV7-9 and TRBJ1-5; 10 bases map to TRBD1. The CDR3 spans 16 residues. The germline CDR1 and CDR2 sequences are SEHNR and FQNEAQ (reference sequence). J lost 1 base, V lost 5 bases, and 5 bases had no gene match. The CDR3 nucleotides read TGTGCCAGCAGCCCTGGACAGGGGGGGAGCAATCAGCCCCAGCATTTT. Encoded protein: CASSPGQGGSNQPQHF.

V is TRBV6-6 and J is TRBJ2-7, with 8 nucleotides matching TRBD2. The CDR3 runs 14 residues. The V gene's germline CDR1 is MNHNY and CDR2 SVGAGI (reference sequence). The trim removed 0 bases at V and 3 bases at J, leaving 1 base unmatched. CDR3 sequence reads: CASSYSGLVYEQYF. The CDR3 DNA reads as TGTGCCAGCAGTTACTCGGGACTAGTCTACGAGCAGTACTTC.

The V and J genes are TRBV15 and TRBJ2-1; weak D call: TRBD2 (6 bases). This CDR3 has 16 residues. CDR1 and CDR2 (germline): LNHNV, YYDKDF (reference sequence). Trimming pared 0 bases from V and 4 bases from J, leaving 13 bases between. The CDR3, as DNA: TGTGCCACCAGCAGAGAAATGGCGGGATCGTACAATGAGCAGTTCTTC. Residues: CATSREMAGSYNEQFF.

The J gene is TRBJ1-4, the V gene TRBV15, with 9 bases identical to TRBD1. The V gene's germline CDR1 is LNHNV and CDR2 YYDKDF (reference sequence). The CDR3 runs 15 residues. V dropped 3 bases and J dropped 8; count of bases not matched to a gene: 7. CDR3 nucleotides: TGTGCCACCAGCAGGGACGGGACAGGGTTAGAAAAACTGTTTTTT. As protein: CATSRDGTGLEKLFF.

J is TRBJ1-6 and V is TRBV2, with 11 bases aligning to TRBD1. This CDR3 is 14 amino acids long. Germline trimming cut 4 bases from V and 7 bases from J; bases unmatched to any gene: 0. Per the germline V gene, CDR1 is SNHLY and CDR2 is FYNNEI. CDR3 nucleotides: TGTGCCAGCAGTGGGACAGGGGGCAATTCACCCCTCCACTTT. Protein sequence: CASSGTGGNSPLHF.

The gene calls are TRBV9 and TRBJ2-3; D unresolved. Trimming removed 3 bases at V and 2 bases at J, with 10 bases between. Germline CDR1 is SGDLS and CDR2 is YYNGEE. CDR3 size: 14 residues. The CDR3 nucleotides read TGTGCCAGCAGCGGCCGGGTCGCCACAGATACGCAGTATTTT. Protein sequence: CASSGRVATDTQYF. Looking up the rest from reference TRBV9 and TRBJ2-3 gives the full variable domain: DSGVTQTPKHLITATGQRVTLRCSPRSGDLSVYWYQQSLDQGLQFLIQYYNGEERAKGNILERFSAQQFPDLHSELNLSSLELGDSALYFCASSGRVATDTQYFGPGTRLTVL.

The chain has TRBV18 and TRBJ2-1, with TRBD2 as a possible D gene (6 bases). Looked up from germline, CDR1 is KGHSH and CDR2 is LQKENI. V lost 6 bases, J lost 3 bases, and 15 bases lay in between. The CDR3 spans 15 residues. The CDR3 spells CASSEGDSFYNEQFF. The CDR3 bases are TGTGCCAGCTCGGAGGGCGACTCCTTCTACAATGAGCAGTTCTTC.